A single sample gave rise to the 8 T cell receptor beta chains below, sequenced in a study of T cells after yellow fever vaccination. TCRdb reanalysed the 5' RACE reads using MiXCR and keeps one entry per CDR3 protein. The data show hundreds of thousands of distinct CDR3 sequences, roughly a fifth seen once. This material consisted of PBMCs, taken approximately 22 days after the first yellow fever vaccination. These receptor sequences come from a man younger than 30 who received the YFV17D yellow fever vaccine.

V and J are TRBV6-5 and TRBJ2-5; TRBD2 might be the D (6 bases). The CDR3 is 18 residues long. Trimming left V 2 bases short and J 7 bases short, with 26 bases between. CDR1 and CDR2 from the germline V gene are MNHEY and SVGAGI. The CDR3, as DNA: TGTGCCAGCAGTTACGGAGGGGCTATTTCTACAGGAGCTCTGACCCAGTACTTC. Protein sequence: CASSYGGAISTGALTQYF.

The J gene is TRBJ2-1, the V gene TRBV7-6; D gene unclear. The ends were cut back, 8 bases at V and 8 bases at J, with 13 bases in the middle. The CDR3 totals 12 residues. Germline V gene data show CDR1 as SGHVS and CDR2 as FNYEAQ. In nucleotides, the CDR3 is TGTGCCAGCGGGGAATCAGAGCATGAGCAGTTCTTC. Amino acid sequence: CASGESEHEQFF.

The chain combines TRBV9 with TRBJ2-5; 10 positions match TRBD2. Germline V gives CDR1 SGDLS, CDR2 YYNGEE. Unmatched junction bases numbered 8, after V lost 2 bases and J lost 4 bases. The CDR3 totals 16 residues. CDR3 sequence (DNA): TGTGCCAGCAGCGTCGGGGGGACTAGCGATATAGAGACCCAGTACTTC. Protein sequence: CASSVGGTSDIETQYF. Full variable domain (remainder filled in from reference TRBV9 and TRBJ2-5): DSGVTQTPKHLITATGQRVTLRCSPRSGDLSVYWYQQSLDQGLQFLIQYYNGEERAKGNILERFSAQQFPDLHSELNLSSLELGDSALYFCASSVGGTSDIETQYFGPGTRLLVL.

This clonotype was seen more than once but under ten times. The chain joins TRBV20-1 to TRBJ1-2, with D maybe TRBD1 (5 bases). Germline V gives CDR1 DFQATT, CDR2 SNEGSKA (reference sequence). There are 13 residues in the CDR3. The CDR3 coding sequence is TGCAGCCCTACGGGGAGGGGAGGATATGGCTACACCTTC. Its protein product is CSPTGRGGYGYTF.

The chain combines TRBV12-3 or TRBV12-4 with TRBJ2-1; maybe TRBD2 (6 bases). There are 16 residues in the CDR3. The germline V and J ends were trimmed by 6 bases and 9 bases, with 24 bases remaining between them. The CDR3: CASSPDGTPHGGEQFF. The CDR3 DNA reads TGTGCCAGCAGCCCCGACGGGACTCCCCATGGAGGTGAGCAGTTCTTC.

The rearrangement joins TRBV4-1 to TRBJ2-2, with 12 bases that match TRBD2. Trimming removed 3 bases from V and 5 bases from J; junction bases left unmatched: 7. This CDR3 comprises 17 residues. Germline CDR1 is MGHRA and CDR2 is YSYEKL. The CDR3 is CASSHQPSGGETGELFF. The CDR3 DNA sequence: TGCGCCAGCAGCCACCAACCTAGCGGGGGGGAGACCGGGGAGCTGTTTTTT.

Only a few counts were recorded for this clonotype. The chain has TRBV20-1 and TRBJ2-2, with 9 bases fitting TRBD1. With 2 bases clipped from V and 0 bases from J, the junction kept 4 bases outside the gene matches. Germline CDR1 reads DFQATT; CDR2 reads SNEGSKA (reference sequence). The CDR3 runs 16 residues. The CDR3 loop reads CSARKQGATNTGELFF. CDR3 DNA: TGCAGTGCTAGAAAACAGGGGGCCACGAACACCGGGGAGCTGTTTTTT.

In its sample, this clonotype was seen a few times. The chain combines TRBV5-1 with TRBJ2-2, with TRBD1 matching over 7 bases. CDR1 SGHRS and CDR2 YFSETQ come from the germline V gene. V shed 3 bases, J shed 1 base, and the junction held 3 bases outside the gene matches. This CDR3 has 15 residues. The CDR3 nucleotides are TGCGCCAGCAGCTGGACAGGCGTGAACACCGGGGAGCTGTTTTTT. Protein: CASSWTGVNTGELFF.